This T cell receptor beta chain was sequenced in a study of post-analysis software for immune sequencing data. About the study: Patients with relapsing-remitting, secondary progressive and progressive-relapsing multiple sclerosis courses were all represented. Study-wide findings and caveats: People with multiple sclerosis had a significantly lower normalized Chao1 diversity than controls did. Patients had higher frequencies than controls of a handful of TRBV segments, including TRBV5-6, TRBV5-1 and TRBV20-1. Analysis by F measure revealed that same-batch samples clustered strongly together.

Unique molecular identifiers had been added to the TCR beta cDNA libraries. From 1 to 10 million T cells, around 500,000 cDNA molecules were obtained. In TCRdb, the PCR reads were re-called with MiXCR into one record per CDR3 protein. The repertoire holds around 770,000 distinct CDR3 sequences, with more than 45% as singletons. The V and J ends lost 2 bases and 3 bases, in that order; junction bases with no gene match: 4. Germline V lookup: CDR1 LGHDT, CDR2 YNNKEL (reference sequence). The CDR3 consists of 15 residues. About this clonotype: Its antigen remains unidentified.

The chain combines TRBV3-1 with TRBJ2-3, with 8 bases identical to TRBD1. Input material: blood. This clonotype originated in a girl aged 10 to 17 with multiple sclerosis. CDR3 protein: CASSQSRTGTDTQYF. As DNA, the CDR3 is TGTGCCAGCAGCCAAAGCAGGACAGGGACAGATACGCAGTATTTT.